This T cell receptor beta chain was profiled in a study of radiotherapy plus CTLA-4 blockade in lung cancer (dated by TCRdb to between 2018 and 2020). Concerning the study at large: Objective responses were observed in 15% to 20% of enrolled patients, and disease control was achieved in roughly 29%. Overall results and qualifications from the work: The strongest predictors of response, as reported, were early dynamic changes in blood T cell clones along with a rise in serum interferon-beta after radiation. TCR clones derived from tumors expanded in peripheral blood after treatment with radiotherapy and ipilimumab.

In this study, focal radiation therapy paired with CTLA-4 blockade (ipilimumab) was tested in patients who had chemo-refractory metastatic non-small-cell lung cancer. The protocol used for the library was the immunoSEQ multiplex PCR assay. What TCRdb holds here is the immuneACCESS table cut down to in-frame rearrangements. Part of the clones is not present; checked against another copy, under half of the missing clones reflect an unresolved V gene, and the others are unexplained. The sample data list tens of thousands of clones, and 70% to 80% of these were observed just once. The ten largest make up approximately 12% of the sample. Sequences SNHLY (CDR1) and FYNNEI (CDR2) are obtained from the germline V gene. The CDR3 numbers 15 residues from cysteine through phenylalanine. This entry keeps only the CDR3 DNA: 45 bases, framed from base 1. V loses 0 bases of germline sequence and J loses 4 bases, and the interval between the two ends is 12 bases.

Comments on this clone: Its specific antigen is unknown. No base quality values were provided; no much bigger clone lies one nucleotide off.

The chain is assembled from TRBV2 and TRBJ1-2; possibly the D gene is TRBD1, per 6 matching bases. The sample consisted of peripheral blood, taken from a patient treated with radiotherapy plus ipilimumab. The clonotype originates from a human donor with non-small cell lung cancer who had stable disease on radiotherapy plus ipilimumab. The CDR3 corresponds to CASSEAYRVGYGYTF. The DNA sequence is TGTGCCAGCAGTGAAGCGTACAGGGTAGGCTATGGCTACACCTTC.